The 8 T cell receptor beta chains below were found in one sample sequenced in a study of cytomegalovirus exposure and HLA in healthy donors. PCR amplification relied on 60 Vbeta primers (plus 13 Jbeta primers). Clones were sequenced by immunoSEQ multiplex PCR, and TCRdb holds only the in-frame ones, with some missing. This table holds around 160,000 clones, nearly 80% found once. The sample comprised PBMCs. The origin of the receptors is a man between 40 and 49 years old in good health and CMV-seropositive.

The J gene is TRBJ2-1, the V gene TRBV11-3; perhaps TRBD2 as D (5 bases). CDR3 length: 14 residues. The ends were cut back, 3 bases at V and 2 bases at J, with 8 bases in the middle. From germline, CDR1 is SGHNT and CDR2 YENEEA. The CDR3 region is CASSFSAAYNEQFF. CDR3 nucleotide sequence: TGTGCCAGCAGCTTTAGCGCCGCCTACAATGAGCAGTTCTTC.

The rearrangement joins TRBV2 to TRBJ2-7, with 10 bases aligning to TRBD1. The germline gives CDR1 SNHLY, CDR2 FYNNEI. Trimming at V came to 9 bases and at J to 5 bases, leaving 13 bases not matched to a gene. This CDR3 region has 15 residues. The CDR3 nucleotides read TGTGCCAGTACATTGGGACAGGGGTTTGTCGACGAGCAGTACTTC. It specifies CASTLGQGFVDEQYF.

This clone has just one count. The V call is TRBV13, the J call TRBJ1-3; 10 nucleotides align to TRBD1. This CDR3 region has 15 residues. The germline V gene encodes CDR1 PRHDT and CDR2 FYEKMQ (reference sequence). V lost 4 bases to trimming and J lost 4 bases; unmatched junction nucleotides: 4. The CDR3 DNA follows: TGTGCCAGCAGCTGGGGACAGGGGATCGGAAACACCATATATTTT. Translated, it gives CASSWGQGIGNTIYF.

The chain joins TRBV19 to TRBJ2-2, with TRBD1 as a possible D gene (5 bases). The CDR3 has 13 residues. Germline V CDR1 and CDR2: LNHDA, SQIVND (reference sequence). V shed 4 bases and J shed 4 bases, with 7 bases lying between them. The CDR3 region has the DNA TGTGCCAGTAGTACTCAGGGCACCGGGGAGCTGTTTTTT. Protein: CASSTQGTGELFF. Filled out from reference TRBV19 and TRBJ2-2, the complete variable domain reads DGGITQSPKYLFRKEGQNVTLSCEQNLNHDAMYWYRQDPGQGLRLIYYSQIVNDFQKGDIAEGYSVSREKKESFPLTVTSAQKNPTAFYLCASSTQGTGELFFGEGSRLTVL.

The J gene is TRBJ2-5, the V gene TRBV10-3; D is undetermined. V was trimmed by 0 bases and J by 4 bases, leaving 9 bases between them. In germline, CDR1 is ENHRY, CDR2 SYGVKD. This CDR3 spans 14 amino acids. The chain's CDR3 is CAISESNERETQYF. DNA for the CDR3: TGTGCCATCAGTGAGTCGAATGAGAGAGAGACCCAGTACTTC.

In its sample, this clone was seen once. The J gene is TRBJ2-5, the V gene TRBV19, with D possibly matching TRBD2 (5 bases). Germline V CDR1 and CDR2: LNHDA, SQIVND (reference sequence). Between the trimmed V and J ends, which lost 6 bases and 4 bases, there was a span of 21 bases. The CDR3 has 16 residues. In nucleotides, the CDR3 is TGTGCCAGTAGCGAGGGTGCCGTCACCTGGGGAGAGACCCAGTACTTC. This gives the protein CASSEGAVTWGETQYF. The full variable domain, in which reference TRBV19 and TRBJ2-5 provide the parts outside the CDR3, is DGGITQSPKYLFRKEGQNVTLSCEQNLNHDAMYWYRQDPGQGLRLIYYSQIVNDFQKGDIAEGYSVSREKKESFPLTVTSAQKNPTAFYLCASSEGAVTWGETQYFGPGTRLLVL.

The V call is TRBV5-4, the J call TRBJ1-1, with D possibly being TRBD1 (5 bases). CDR3 length equals 15 residues. Germline-derived CDR1 and CDR2 are SGHNT and YYREEE (reference sequence). V lost 4 bases and J 1 base, leaving 14 bases between the germline ends. CDR3 residues: CASSPPGGANTEAFF. The CDR3 nucleotides read TGTGCCAGCAGCCCACCCGGGGGTGCGAACACTGAAGCTTTCTTT.

The sample holds a few counts of this clone. This sequence joins TRBV28 and TRBJ1-5; D gene ambiguous. V lost 5 bases and J lost 4, with 6 bases in between. The CDR3 loop spans 12 amino acids. CDR1 is MDHEN, CDR2 SYDVKM, per germline. CDR3 nucleotides: TGTGCCAGCAGTCTACAGAATCAGCCCCAGCATTTT. It translates to CASSLQNQPQHF.